A single T cell receptor beta chain is shown here with its context. The sample belongs to a study of T cell changes during pregnancy in multiple sclerosis. The CDR3 has 16 amino acids. Germline assignment: CDR1 SGHTS and CDR2 YDEGEE. V shed 3 bases and J shed 2 bases, with 15 bases lying between them. The data were produced by immunoSEQ multiplex PCR, yet TCRdb's version contains in-frame clones alone and is incomplete. The sample consists of about 24,000 clones, roughly 88% of them appearing once. Sample: CD8+ T cells from peripheral blood mononuclear cells, taken in the first trimester of pregnancy. The receptor comes from a female donor in good health, enrolled as a control in a pregnancy study. V gene TRBV5-8 combines with J gene TRBJ2-1; D is perhaps TRBD1 (6 bases). The CDR3 region has the DNA TGTGCCAGCAGCTCCCCCACAGGGAAAGCCTACAATGAGCAGTTCTTC. Its translation: CASSSPTGKAYNEQFF.